This T cell receptor (beta chain) was profiled in a study of T cells in Graves' hyperthyroidism and ophthalmopathy. This clonotype has ten or more counts. The germline CDR1 and CDR2 sequences are MGHRA and YSYEKL. The CDR3 is made up of 19 amino acids. The V and J ends lost 2 bases and 4 bases, in that order; junction bases with no gene match: 11. Regions amplified from RNA transcripts were the TCR beta CDR3 regions. Carried out on the TCR CDR3, a first-round RT-PCR used the HTBI primer set. TCRdb reprocessed the multiplex PCR reads via MiXCR and lists one record per CDR3 protein. The data contain under 350,000 distinct CDR3 sequences, 20% to 25% of them singletons.

The sequenced material came from blood. The rearrangement joins TRBV4-1 to TRBJ2-3; 14 positions agree with TRBD2. The TCR originated in a woman aged 50 to 60 with Graves' hyperthyroidism. CDR3 coding DNA: TGCGCCAGCAGCCAAACCGGGACTAGCGGGGGTGTTCCGTCAGATACGCAGTATTTT. This sequence encodes CASSQTGTSGGVPSDTQYF.